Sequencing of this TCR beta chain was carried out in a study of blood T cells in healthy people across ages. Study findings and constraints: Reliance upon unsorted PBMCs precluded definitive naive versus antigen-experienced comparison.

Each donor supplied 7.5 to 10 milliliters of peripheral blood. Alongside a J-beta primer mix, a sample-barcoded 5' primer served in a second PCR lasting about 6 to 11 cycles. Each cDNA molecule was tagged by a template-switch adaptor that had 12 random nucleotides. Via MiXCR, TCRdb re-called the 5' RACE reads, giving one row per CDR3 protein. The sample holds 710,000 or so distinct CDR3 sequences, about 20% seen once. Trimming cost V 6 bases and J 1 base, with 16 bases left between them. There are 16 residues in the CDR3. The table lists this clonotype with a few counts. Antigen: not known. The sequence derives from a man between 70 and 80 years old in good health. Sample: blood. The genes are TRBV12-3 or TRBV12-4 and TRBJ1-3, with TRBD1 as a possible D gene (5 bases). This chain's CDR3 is CASRNTGTESGNTIYF. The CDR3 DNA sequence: TGTGCCAGCAGAAACACCGGGACGGAATCTGGAAACACCATATATTTT.